The T cell receptor beta chain under discussion was sequenced for a study of blood T cell repertoires in COVID-19 (TCRdb year 2020). About the full investigation: Samples covering the acute and convalescent phases of COVID-19 were provided by collaborators in the United States, Italy and Spain. The prospective study material was composed of cDNA or gDNA derived from T cells, B-cell-depleted T cells, or PBMCs. HLA class I and class II types, where available, came from metadata supplied by the sample provider rather than from assay-based typing. The repertoires were made available in a free public database intended to serve as a resource for research on the immune response to SARS-CoV-2. A de-identified subject ID, COVID-19 status, age in years and sex were almost always included in the sample metadata. The samples were drawn from two sources: the first 160 participants of the ongoing ImmuneRACE study, and 1,254 subjects contributed by 6 global collaborators. The dataset comprised deeply sampled blood TCRbeta repertoires from subjects exposed to, actively infected with, or recovered from COVID-19.

General findings and caveats noted by the study authors: The amount of clinical and demographic metadata varied by source and participant and was provided uncurated.

About this clone: This clone's antigen is unknown. Per-nucleotide qualities are absent, and no much larger clonotype sits a single base away.

TCRbeta CDR3 regions were amplified from genomic DNA using the immunoSEQ Assay, a bias-controlled multiplex PCR. The source study handled its data this way. The number of nucleated cells in each sample was estimated from the amplification of reference gene primers within the assay. To quantify the absolute abundance of each unique TCRbeta CDR3 rearrangement, sequence reads were collapsed and filtered. Productive Simpson clonality was computed per sample as the square root of Simpson's diversity index over productive rearrangements. The immuneACCESS repertoire file appears here via TCRdb, limited to in-frame rearrangements. These files lack a portion of the clones; in checked studies, under half of the deficit traces to unresolved V genes, and the cause of the others is not known. The V and J calls and clone size are taken from that table; D and trimming were inferred from the DNA. In all, the sample holds under 110,000 clones, and about 89% of those were seen once. Roughly 17% of the sample rests with the top ten.

The V end gives up 5 bases and the J end 10 bases, leaving 10 bases in the junction not matched to a gene. The CDR3 starts with the cysteine, ends with the phenylalanine, and has 14 residues. Just CDR3 DNA is preserved here, 42 bases in frame from base 1. The germline V gene provides CDR1 MDHEN and CDR2 SYDVKM. Collaborating institutions collected whole blood in K2EDTA tubes following their own protocols. For TCRbeta analysis, collaborators shipped samples in one of three forms: frozen whole blood, isolated PBMCs, or DNA extracted from either of those sample types. The source of this sequence is a man aged 50 to 60 with acute or convalescent COVID-19. The chain was built from TRBV28 and TRBJ1-4; TRBD1 fits 7 bases in the junction. Sequences were obtained from peripheral blood. The DNA is as follows: TGTGCCAGCAGTCCCGGGGACAGAGCAGCAAAACTGTTTTTT. The resulting protein is CASSPGDRAAKLFF. With the rest looked up from the reference TRBV28 and TRBJ1-4 genes rather than sequenced, the full variable domain is DVKVTQSSRYLVKRTGEKVFLECVQDMDHENMFWYRQDPGLGLRLIYFSYDVKMKEKGDIPEGYSVSREKKERFSLILESASTNQTSMYLCASSPGDRAAKLFFGSGTQLSVL.